A selection of T cell receptor beta chains follows, all from one sample in a study of blood T cell repertoires in COVID-19. Sequencing used immunoSEQ multiplex PCR; TCRdb keeps in-frame clones, though not all of them. Here the sample spans around 40,000 clones, about 86% being singletons. Sequenced material: peripheral blood. These receptors originate from a man aged 35 to 55 with COVID-19, enrolled during active disease. Each CDR3 is given with its conserved first and last residue. A D gene is named only where the DNA matches it firmly. Only part of the rows carry a size: once, few, many, or a class if the clone is expanded.

V gene: TRBV18; clone size: -; CDR3 length: 13; J gene: TRBJ2-7; D gene: -; CDR3 DNA: TGTGCCAGCTCACCCAGACTCAACTACGAGCAGTACTTC; CDR3 protein: CASSPRLNYEQYF
V gene: TRBV10-2; clone size: -; CDR3 length: 13; J gene: TRBJ2-1; D gene: TRBD2; CDR3 DNA: TGCGCCAGCAGGGGACTAGCCGGAAATGAGCAGTTCTTC; CDR3 protein: CASRGLAGNEQFF
V gene: TRBV5-1; clone size: once; CDR3 length: 13; J gene: TRBJ1-2; D gene: -; CDR3 DNA: TGCGCCAGCAGCTTGGCCGTGAACTATGGCTACACCTTC; CDR3 protein: CASSLAVNYGYTF
V gene: TRBV28; clone size: few; CDR3 length: 13; J gene: TRBJ1-1; D gene: -; CDR3 DNA: TGTGCCAGCAGCCTTCCCTTGAACACTGAAGCTTTCTTT; CDR3 protein: CASSLPLNTEAFF
V gene: TRBV5-6; clone size: -; CDR3 length: 13; J gene: TRBJ2-7; D gene: TRBD1; CDR3 DNA: TGTGCCAGCAGCATATACCGGGACAGGGGGCAGTACTTC; CDR3 protein: CASSIYRDRGQYF
V gene: TRBV30; clone size: -; CDR3 length: 13; J gene: TRBJ2-1; D gene: TRBD2; CDR3 DNA: TGTGCCTGGAGCGGACTAGCGGCCAATGAGCAGTTCTTC; CDR3 protein: CAWSGLAANEQFF
V gene: TRBV28; clone size: once; CDR3 length: 13; J gene: TRBJ2-7; D gene: TRBD2; CDR3 DNA: TGTGCCAGCAGCCGAGGGGACTACGGCGAGCAGTACTTC; CDR3 protein: CASSRGDYGEQYF
V gene: TRBV6-1; clone size: few; CDR3 length: 14; J gene: TRBJ1-1; D gene: -; CDR3 DNA: TGTGCCAGCAGTGAACCGGGACAAGGAGCTGAAGCTTTCTTT; CDR3 protein: CASSEPGQGAEAFF
V gene: TRBV4-1; clone size: -; CDR3 length: 15; J gene: TRBJ2-5; D gene: -; CDR3 DNA: TGCGCCAGCAGCCAACGCTCGGACTCACCAGAGACCCAGTACTTC; CDR3 protein: CASSQRSDSPETQYF
V gene: TRBV7-8; clone size: -; CDR3 length: 13; J gene: TRBJ1-1; D gene: -; CDR3 DNA: TGTGCCAGCAGCCCCGGGAGGAACACTGAAGCTTTCTTT; CDR3 protein: CASSPGRNTEAFF
V gene: TRBV29-1; clone size: -; CDR3 length: 12; J gene: TRBJ1-2; D gene: -; CDR3 DNA: TGCAGCGCCCGTTCGAGTTACTATGGCTACACCTTC; CDR3 protein: CSARSSYYGYTF
V gene: TRBV7-9; clone size: -; CDR3 length: 15; J gene: TRBJ1-2; D gene: TRBD1; CDR3 DNA: TGTGCCAGCAGCTTAGTGGGACAGGCTAACTATGGCTACACCTTC; CDR3 protein: CASSLVGQANYGYTF
V gene: TRBV30; clone size: -; CDR3 length: 16; J gene: TRBJ1-6; D gene: TRBD1; CDR3 DNA: TGTGCCTGGAGTCCTGGACAGGGGGCCGGTAATTCACCCCTCCACTTT; CDR3 protein: CAWSPGQGAGNSPLHF
V gene: TRBV19; clone size: -; CDR3 length: 18; J gene: TRBJ2-3; D gene: TRBD2; CDR3 DNA: TGTGCCAGTAGTATAGTACAACTAGCGGGGGGAAGAACAGATACGCAGTATTTT; CDR3 protein: CASSIVQLAGGRTDTQYF
V gene: TRBV11-2; clone size: -; CDR3 length: 14; J gene: TRBJ1-1; D gene: -; CDR3 DNA: TGTGCCAGCAGCCCCGGGGTCGGGAGCACTGAAGCTTTCTTT; CDR3 protein: CASSPGVGSTEAFF
V gene: TRBV19; clone size: -; CDR3 length: 15; J gene: TRBJ2-2; D gene: TRBD1; CDR3 DNA: TGTGCCAGTAACACAGGGGTCGGGGTCTCCGGGGAGCTGTTTTTT; CDR3 protein: CASNTGVGVSGELFF
V gene: TRBV4-1; clone size: -; CDR3 length: 12; J gene: TRBJ1-2; D gene: -; CDR3 DNA: TGCGCCAGCAGCCGAGACGGGTGGGGCTACACCTTC; CDR3 protein: CASSRDGWGYTF
V gene: TRBV15; clone size: few; CDR3 length: 15; J gene: TRBJ2-5; D gene: TRBD1; CDR3 DNA: TGTGCCACCAGCAGAGAGGGACAGGGTGGAGAGACCCAGTACTTC; CDR3 protein: CATSREGQGGETQYF
V gene: TRBV19; clone size: -; CDR3 length: 14; J gene: TRBJ2-7; D gene: -; CDR3 DNA: TGTGCCAGTAGTAACCCAGGGTACTCCTACGAGCAGTACTTC; CDR3 protein: CASSNPGYSYEQYF
V gene: TRBV2; clone size: -; CDR3 length: 15; J gene: TRBJ1-5; D gene: TRBD1; CDR3 DNA: TGTGCCAGCAGAGGGTCACAGGGGAGCAATCAGCCCCAGCATTTT; CDR3 protein: CASRGSQGSNQPQHF
V gene: TRBV28; clone size: -; CDR3 length: 15; J gene: TRBJ2-3; D gene: TRBD2; CDR3 DNA: TGTGCCAGCAGTTTCGTGGCGGGGGTCACAGATACGCAGTATTTT; CDR3 protein: CASSFVAGVTDTQYF
V gene: TRBV28; clone size: few; CDR3 length: 15; J gene: TRBJ2-1; D gene: -; CDR3 DNA: TGTGCCAGCAGTTGGGGGAATACAGGGTACAATGAGCAGTTCTTC; CDR3 protein: CASSWGNTGYNEQFF
V gene: TRBV10-3; clone size: -; CDR3 length: 12; J gene: TRBJ1-1; D gene: -; CDR3 DNA: TGTGCCACGAGAACACAGAGCACTGAAGCTTTCTTT; CDR3 protein: CATRTQSTEAFF
V gene: TRBV18; clone size: -; CDR3 length: 15; J gene: TRBJ1-5; D gene: -; CDR3 DNA: TGTGCCAGCTCACCGCCCGGGGGGGGCAATCAGCCCCAGCATTTT; CDR3 protein: CASSPPGGGNQPQHF
V gene: TRBV15; clone size: -; CDR3 length: 14; J gene: TRBJ2-7; D gene: TRBD1; CDR3 DNA: TGTGCCACCAGCGGGACAGGGGCCTCCGGGGAGCAGTACTTC; CDR3 protein: CATSGTGASGEQYF
V gene: TRBV29-1; clone size: -; CDR3 length: 16; J gene: TRBJ2-7; D gene: TRBD2; CDR3 DNA: TGCAGCGTTCTCCCGGGACTAGCGGCCCGGGAGAGGGAGCAGTACTTC; CDR3 protein: CSVLPGLAAREREQYF